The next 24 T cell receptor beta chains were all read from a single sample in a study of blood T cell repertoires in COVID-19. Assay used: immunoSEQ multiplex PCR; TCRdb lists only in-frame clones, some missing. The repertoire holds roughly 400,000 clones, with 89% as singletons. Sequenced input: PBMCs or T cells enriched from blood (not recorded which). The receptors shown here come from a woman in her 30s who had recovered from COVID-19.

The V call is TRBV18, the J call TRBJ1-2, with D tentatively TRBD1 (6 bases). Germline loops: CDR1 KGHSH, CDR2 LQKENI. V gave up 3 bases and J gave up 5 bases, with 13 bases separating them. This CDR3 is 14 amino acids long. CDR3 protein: CASSPQGRGYGYTF. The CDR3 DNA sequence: TGTGCCAGCTCACCCCAGGGCAGGGGATATGGCTACACCTTC.

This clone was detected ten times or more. As DNA, the CDR3 is TGTGCCAGCGCATCCCGACAGTTTCTGAACACTGAAGCTTTCTTT. Amino acids: CASASRQFLNTEAFF. This chain uses TRBV2 with TRBJ1-1, with D maybe TRBD1 (5 bases). The germline V gene has CDR1 SNHLY and CDR2 FYNNEI. The CDR3 has 15 residues. Trimming took off 8 bases at V and 0 bases at J, with 16 bases between the two ends.

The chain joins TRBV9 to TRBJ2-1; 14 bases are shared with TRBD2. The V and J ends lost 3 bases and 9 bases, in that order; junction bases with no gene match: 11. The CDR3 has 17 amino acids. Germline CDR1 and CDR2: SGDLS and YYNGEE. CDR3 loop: CASSGMTSGGAGFEQFF. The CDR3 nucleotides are TGTGCCAGCAGCGGTATGACTAGCGGGGGGGCCGGTTTTGAGCAGTTCTTC.

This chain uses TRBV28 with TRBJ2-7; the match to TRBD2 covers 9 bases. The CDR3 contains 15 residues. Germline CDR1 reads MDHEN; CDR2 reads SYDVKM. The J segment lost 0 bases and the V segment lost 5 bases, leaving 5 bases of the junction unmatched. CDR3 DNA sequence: TGTGCCAGCAGTGAAACTAGCGGGTCCTCCTACGAGCAGTACTTC. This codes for CASSETSGSSYEQYF.

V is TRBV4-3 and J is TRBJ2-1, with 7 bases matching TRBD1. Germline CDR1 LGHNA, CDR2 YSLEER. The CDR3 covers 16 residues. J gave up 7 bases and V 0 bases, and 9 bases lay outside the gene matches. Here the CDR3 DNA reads TGCGCCAGCAGCCAAGATGAGAGGGGGCGATTGAATGAGCAGTTCTTC. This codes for CASSQDERGRLNEQFF.

The CDR3 DNA reads as TGTGCCAGCAGTGAAGGGACAAAACAGCCCCAGCATTTT. It translates to CASSEGTKQPQHF. The rearrangement uses TRBV6-4 and TRBJ1-5; possible D gene TRBD1, 6 bases. V lost 3 bases and J lost 7, with 10 bases in between. Germline assignment: CDR1 MRHNA and CDR2 SNTAGT. CDR3 size: 13 residues.

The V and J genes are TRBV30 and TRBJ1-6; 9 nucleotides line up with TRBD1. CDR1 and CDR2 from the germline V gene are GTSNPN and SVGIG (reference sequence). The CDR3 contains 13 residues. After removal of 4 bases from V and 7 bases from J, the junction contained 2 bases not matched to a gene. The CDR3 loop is CAWTGTGNSPLHF. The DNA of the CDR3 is TGTGCCTGGACCGGGACAGGGAATTCACCCCTCCACTTT.

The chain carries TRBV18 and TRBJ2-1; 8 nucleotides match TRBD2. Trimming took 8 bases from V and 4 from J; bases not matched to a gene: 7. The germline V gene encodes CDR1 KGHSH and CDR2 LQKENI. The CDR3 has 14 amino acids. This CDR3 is CASTTSGLYNEQFF. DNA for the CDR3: TGTGCCAGCACTACTAGCGGACTATACAATGAGCAGTTCTTC.

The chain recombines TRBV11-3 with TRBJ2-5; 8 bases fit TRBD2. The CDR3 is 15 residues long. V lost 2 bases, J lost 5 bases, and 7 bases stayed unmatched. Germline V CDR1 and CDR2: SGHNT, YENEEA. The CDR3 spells CASSLSRGDIETQYF. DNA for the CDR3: TGTGCCAGCAGCTTATCGCGGGGGGATATTGAGACCCAGTACTTC.

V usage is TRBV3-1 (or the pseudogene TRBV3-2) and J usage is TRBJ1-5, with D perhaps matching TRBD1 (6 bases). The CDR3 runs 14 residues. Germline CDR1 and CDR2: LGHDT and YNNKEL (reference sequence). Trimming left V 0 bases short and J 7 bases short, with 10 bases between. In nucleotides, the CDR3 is TGTGCCAGCAGCCAAGAGGGGGCCCGGCAGCCCCAGCATTTT. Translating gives CASSQEGARQPQHF.

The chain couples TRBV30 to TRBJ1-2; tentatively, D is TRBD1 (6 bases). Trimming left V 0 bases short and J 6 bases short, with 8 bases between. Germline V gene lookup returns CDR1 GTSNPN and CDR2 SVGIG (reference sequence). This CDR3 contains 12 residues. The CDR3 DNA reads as TGTGCCTGGAGTGTAGGGGGAGATGGCTACACCTTC. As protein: CAWSVGGDGYTF.

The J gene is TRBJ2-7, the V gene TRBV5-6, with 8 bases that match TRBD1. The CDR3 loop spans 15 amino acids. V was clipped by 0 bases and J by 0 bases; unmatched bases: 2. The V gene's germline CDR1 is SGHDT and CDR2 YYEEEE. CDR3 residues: CASSLGTGSSYEQYF. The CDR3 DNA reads TGTGCCAGCAGCTTGGGGACAGGGAGCTCCTACGAGCAGTACTTC.

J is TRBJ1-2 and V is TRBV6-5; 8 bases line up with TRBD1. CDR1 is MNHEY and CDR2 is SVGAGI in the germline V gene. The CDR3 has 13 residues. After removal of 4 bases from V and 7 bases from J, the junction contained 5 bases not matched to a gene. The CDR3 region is CASSSDRERGYTF. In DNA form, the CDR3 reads TGTGCCAGCAGTTCGGACAGGGAGCGTGGCTACACCTTC.

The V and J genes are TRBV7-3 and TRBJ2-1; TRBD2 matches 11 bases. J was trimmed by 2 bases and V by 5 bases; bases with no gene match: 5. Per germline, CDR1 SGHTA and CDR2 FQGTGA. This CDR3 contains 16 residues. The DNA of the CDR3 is TGTGCCAGCAGCCCCTTACTAGCGGGGGCCTACAATGAGCAGTTCTTC. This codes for CASSPLLAGAYNEQFF.

CDR3: CASRGWTAMNTEAFF. The CDR3 nucleotides read TGTGCCAGCAGAGGGTGGACAGCAATGAACACTGAAGCTTTCTTT. V gene TRBV7-9 combines with J gene TRBJ1-1; possible D gene TRBD1, 6 bases. Between the trimmed V and J ends, which lost 6 bases and 0 bases, there was a span of 14 bases. The V gene's germline CDR1 is SEHNR and CDR2 FQNEAQ (reference sequence). The CDR3 totals 15 residues.

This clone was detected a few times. CDR3 in amino acids: CATRDSEVTGSHYNEKLFF. CDR3 nucleotide sequence: TGTGCCACCAGGGATTCCGAAGTGACAGGATCTCACTATAATGAAAAACTGTTTTTT. The chain links TRBV15 to TRBJ1-4; perhaps TRBD1 as D (6 bases). Germline V CDR1 and CDR2: LNHNV, YYDKDF (reference sequence). This CDR3 spans 19 amino acids. Trimming took 6 bases from V and 4 from J, leaving 27 bases between them.

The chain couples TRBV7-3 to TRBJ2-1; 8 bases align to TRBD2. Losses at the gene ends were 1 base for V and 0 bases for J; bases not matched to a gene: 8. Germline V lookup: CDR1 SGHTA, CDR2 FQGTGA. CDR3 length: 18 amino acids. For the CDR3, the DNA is TGTGCCAGCAGCTTAAAGGAGGGACTAGTCAGCTCCTACAATGAGCAGTTCTTC. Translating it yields CASSLKEGLVSSYNEQFF.

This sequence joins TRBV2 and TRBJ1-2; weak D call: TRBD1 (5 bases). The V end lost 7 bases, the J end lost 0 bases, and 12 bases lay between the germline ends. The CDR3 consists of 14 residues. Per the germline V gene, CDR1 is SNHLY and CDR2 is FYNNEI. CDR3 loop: CASTGHGANYGYTF. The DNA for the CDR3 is TGTGCCAGCACAGGACACGGAGCTAACTATGGCTACACCTTC.

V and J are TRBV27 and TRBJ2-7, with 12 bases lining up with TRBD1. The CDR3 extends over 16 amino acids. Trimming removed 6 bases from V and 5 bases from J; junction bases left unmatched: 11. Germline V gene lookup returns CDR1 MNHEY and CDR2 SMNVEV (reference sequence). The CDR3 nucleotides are TGTGCCAGCAGGACATTAGGGACAGGGGGCGGCGACGAGCAGTACTTC. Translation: CASRTLGTGGGDEQYF.

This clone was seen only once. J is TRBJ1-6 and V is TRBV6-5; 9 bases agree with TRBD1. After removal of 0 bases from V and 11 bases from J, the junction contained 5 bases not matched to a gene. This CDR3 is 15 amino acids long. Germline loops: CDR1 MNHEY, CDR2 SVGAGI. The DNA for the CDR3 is TGTGCCAGCAGTTACTCACCGACAGGGGGGGCACCCCTCCACTTT. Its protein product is CASSYSPTGGAPLHF.

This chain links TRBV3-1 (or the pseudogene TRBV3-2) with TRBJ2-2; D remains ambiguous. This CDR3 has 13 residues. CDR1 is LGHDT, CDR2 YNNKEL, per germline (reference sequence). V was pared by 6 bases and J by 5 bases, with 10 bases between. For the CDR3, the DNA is TGTGCCAGCAGAAAAGACATAACCGGGGAGCTGTTTTTT. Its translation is CASRKDITGELFF.

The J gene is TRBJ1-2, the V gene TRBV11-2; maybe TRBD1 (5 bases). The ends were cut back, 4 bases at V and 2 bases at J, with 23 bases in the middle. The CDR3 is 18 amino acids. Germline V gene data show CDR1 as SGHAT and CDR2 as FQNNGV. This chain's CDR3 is CASSSPRQSRAVNYGYTF. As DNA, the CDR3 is TGTGCCAGCAGCTCCCCTCGACAGAGTAGAGCAGTAAACTATGGCTACACCTTC. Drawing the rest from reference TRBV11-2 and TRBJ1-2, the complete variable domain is EAGVAQSPRYKIIEKRQSVAFWCNPISGHATLYWYQQILGQGPKLLIQFQNNGVVDDSQLPKDRFSAERLKGVDSTLKIQPAKLEDSAVYLCASSSPRQSRAVNYGYTFGSGTRLTVV.

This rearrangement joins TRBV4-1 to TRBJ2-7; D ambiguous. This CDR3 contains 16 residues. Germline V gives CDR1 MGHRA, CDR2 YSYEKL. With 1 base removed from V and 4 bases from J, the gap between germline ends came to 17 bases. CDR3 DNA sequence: TGCGCCAGCAGCCAAGTTCTGGCAGATCCGAGGTACGAGCAGTACTTC. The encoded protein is CASSQVLADPRYEQYF.

CDR3 sequence (DNA): TGTGCCAGCAGCCGTGGGACACCTTGGGGCAATCAGCCCCAGCATTTT. It yields the protein CASSRGTPWGNQPQHF. The rearrangement uses TRBV7-2 and TRBJ1-5; possible D gene TRBD1, 6 bases. The V gene lost 5 bases and the J gene lost 2 bases, with 16 bases spanning the gap. Germline CDR1 reads SGHTA; CDR2 reads FQGNSA. There are 16 residues in the CDR3.